This TCR beta chain emerged from a study of blood T cell repertoires in COVID-19. Study-wide context: Donors in the United States, Italy and Spain gave samples during acute or convalescent COVID-19. Nucleic acid was either cDNA or gDNA, and it came from T cells, B-cell-depleted T cells, or PBMCs.

Per the study methods: Amplification of reference gene primers was used by the study to estimate nucleated cell counts. Sequenced by immunoSEQ multiplex PCR; TCRdb stores in-frame clones only, minus some. The DNA gave D and trimming, while V, J and clone size come from that table. The sample holds a few hundred thousand clones, 65% to 90% seen once. The receptor's source is a human donor in a cohort sampled during active COVID-19. The sample consisted of peripheral blood.

In DNA, the CDR3 is TGTGCCAGCAGCTTATTGCAGGGGAGATCTGAAGCTTTCTTT. Protein product: CASSLLQGRSEAFF. This chain uses TRBV11-2 with TRBJ1-1; perhaps TRBD1 as D (6 bases). Germline V gene sequence: CDR1 SGHAT, CDR2 FQNNGV. V was pared by 2 bases and J by 6 bases, with 13 bases between. The CDR3 has 14 residues. Full variable domain (outside the CDR3, taken from reference TRBV11-2 and TRBJ1-1): EAGVAQSPRYKIIEKRQSVAFWCNPISGHATLYWYQQILGQGPKLLIQFQNNGVVDDSQLPKDRFSAERLKGVDSTLKIQPAKLEDSAVYLCASSLLQGRSEAFFGQGTRLTVV.